This TCR beta chain is from a study of blood T cells in healthy people across ages. This CDR3 is built from 12 residues. CDR1 DFQATT and CDR2 SNEGSKA come from the germline V gene (reference sequence). Together with a sample-barcoded 5' primer, a J-beta primer mix was included in a second PCR lasting about 7 to 11 cycles. TCRdb fed the 5' RACE reads into MiXCR, producing one record per CDR3 protein. The sample carries roughly 2 million distinct CDR3 sequences, 40% to 55% recorded once. The TCR originated in a woman between 40 and 50 years old in good health. V gene TRBV20-1 combines with J gene TRBJ2-1; D assignment may be TRBD1 or TRBD2 (5 bases each). The tail of the sequence fits TRBJ2-7 better, so the J call may be wrong. The specimen sequenced was blood. CDR3 nucleotides: TGCAGTTTGGGGGTAGTTTTCAATGAGCAGTACTTC. Protein: CSLGVVFNEQYF.